These 30 T cell receptor beta chains share one sample of origin, sequenced in a study of T cells in Graves' hyperthyroidism and ophthalmopathy. Amplified regions were TCR beta CDR3 sequences from RNA transcripts. The TCR CDR3 first-round RT-PCR relied on the HTBI primer set. One entry per CDR3 protein, called by TCRdb with MiXCR from the multiplex PCR reads. The sample records some 600,000 distinct CDR3 sequences, 14% being singletons. Sequencing was carried out using blood. The receptors were gathered from a woman in her 30s with Graves' hyperthyroidism that later progressed to Graves' ophthalmopathy.

The CDR3 nucleotides are TGCAGTGCAGGACAGGGAGCCTACTCTGGAAACACCATATATTTT. Translating it yields CSAGQGAYSGNTIYF. This chain uses TRBV20-1 with TRBJ1-3; 8 bases are shared with TRBD1. Germline CDR1 and CDR2: DFQATT and SNEGSKA (reference sequence). This CDR3 region has 15 residues. Trimming at V came to 6 bases and at J to 0 bases, leaving 7 bases not matched to a gene.

This clonotype was seen many times. This chain uses TRBV12-5 with TRBJ1-2; the D gene is possibly TRBD1 (6 bases). This CDR3 has 15 residues. V gave up 0 bases and J gave up 2 bases, with 10 bases separating them. The germline V gene has CDR1 LGHNT and CDR2 FRNRAP. CDR3 DNA sequence: TGTGCTAGTGGTTTGGTACTAGACAGGAACTATGGCTACACCTTC. It encodes CASGLVLDRNYGYTF.

The chain links TRBV30 to TRBJ2-7; TRBD2 matches at 7 bases. J lost 3 bases, V lost 5 bases, and 10 bases had no gene match. This CDR3 region has 14 residues. The germline V gene has CDR1 GTSNPN and CDR2 SVGIG (reference sequence). The CDR3 sequence is CAWSWGGTRYEQYF. Here the CDR3 DNA reads TGTGCCTGGTCCTGGGGGGGGACCCGCTACGAGCAGTACTTC.

Remarks on this clonotype: Just one base apart from a much larger clone, this may be a read error. V usage is TRBV24-1 and J usage is TRBJ1-1; D is possibly TRBD1 (6 bases). This CDR3 region has 16 residues. In germline, CDR1 is KGHDR, CDR2 SFDVKD. CDR3 sequence (DNA): TGTGCCACCAGTGATTCGTCCGGGGGCGCGGGCACTGAAGCTTCCTTT. As protein: CATSDSSGGAGTEASF.

This clonotype was observed at least ten times. The J gene is TRBJ2-1, the V gene TRBV2; a possible D gene is TRBD1 (5 bases). The CDR3 loop spans 13 amino acids. The germline gives CDR1 SNHLY, CDR2 FYNNEI. The V gene lost 8 bases and the J gene lost 9 bases, with 17 bases spanning the gap. This CDR3 is CASSGSGNGEQFF. The CDR3 bases are TGTGCCAGCTCCGGGTCAGGGAATGGTGAGCAGTTCTTC.

J is TRBJ2-3 and V is TRBV11-2, with 8 bases fitting TRBD1. The germline gives CDR1 SGHAT, CDR2 FQNNGV. The CDR3 extends over 16 amino acids. Trimming cost V 4 bases and J 4 bases; bases outside gene matches: 10. The CDR3 loop is CASSWGTGASSDTQYF. The CDR3 DNA follows: TGTGCCAGCAGCTGGGGGACAGGCGCTAGCTCAGATACGCAGTATTTT.

The rearrangement joins TRBV5-1 to TRBJ2-5, with a possible D match to TRBD1 (5 bases). V was clipped by 4 bases and J by 0 bases, with 13 bases between them. CDR3 length: 15 residues. The germline CDR1 and CDR2 sequences are SGHRS and YFSETQ. This chain's CDR3 is CASSPTVGHQETQYF. CDR3 bases: TGCGCCAGCAGCCCCACGGTGGGGCACCAAGAGACCCAGTACTTC.

The chain uses TRBV6-1 and TRBJ1-2; no clear D. CDR1 and CDR2 from the germline V gene are MNHNS and SASEGT. V lost 5 bases and J lost 10, with 11 bases in between. CDR3 length: 11 amino acids. CDR3 nucleotide sequence: TGTGCCAGCAGTATAGCGCGTGCCTACACCTTC. The encoded protein is CASSIARAYTF.

The chain joins TRBV12-3 or TRBV12-4 to TRBJ1-3; no clear D gene. Trimming left V 6 bases short and J 1 base short, with 13 bases between. The CDR3 is 15 residues long. CDR3 residues: CASSPRRVSGNTIYF. The CDR3 nucleotides are TGTGCCAGCAGCCCTCGGAGAGTTTCTGGAAACACCATATATTTT.

This clonotype was picked up many times. This chain joins TRBV11-2 and TRBJ1-1; D gene ambiguous. Between the trimmed V and J ends, which lost 2 bases and 0 bases, there was a span of 10 bases. The CDR3 runs 15 residues. Looked up from germline, CDR1 is SGHAT and CDR2 is FQNNGV. The CDR3 DNA reads as TGTGCCAGCAGCTTAAGGGCAGGCCTGAACACTGAAGCTTTCTTT. It is translated as CASSLRAGLNTEAFF.

As regards this clonotype: Since a much larger clone is just one base distant, this may be a read error. The chain combines TRBV6-1 with TRBJ2-7; the match to TRBD2 covers 13 bases. Germline loops: CDR1 MNHNS, CDR2 SASEGT. Trimming cost V 5 bases and J 7 bases; bases outside gene matches: 14. The CDR3 is 17 residues long. This chain's CDR3 is CASSQPSLAGGPGEQYF. As DNA, the CDR3 is TGTGCCAGCAGTCAGCCTTCACTAGCGGGAGGGCCCGGTGAGCAGTACTTC.

This chain uses TRBV12-3 or TRBV12-4 with TRBJ1-5; TRBD1 matches at 11 bases. The CDR3 runs 15 residues. V lost 4 bases, J lost 6 bases, and 5 bases stayed unmatched. The CDR3 bases are TGTGCCAGCAGTTCCGGGACAGGGGGTAGTCAGCCCCAGCATTTT. This gives the protein CASSSGTGGSQPQHF.

This clonotype showed up many times. The chain combines TRBV15 with TRBJ1-5; D not resolved. Germline loops: CDR1 LNHNV, CDR2 YYDKDF (reference sequence). V shed 4 bases and J shed 0 bases, with 10 bases lying between them. CDR3 length equals 15 residues. CDR3 sequence: CATSIQPYSNQPQHF. In DNA form, the CDR3 reads TGTGCCACCAGCATTCAGCCCTATAGCAATCAGCCCCAGCATTTT.

On this clonotype itself: This clone may be a read error of a much larger clone one base away. The chain joins TRBV6-1 to TRBJ2-7; 10 bases agree with TRBD1. The germline gives CDR1 MNHNS, CDR2 SASEGT. CDR3 length: 16 amino acids. V was clipped by 6 bases and J by 2 bases; unmatched bases: 10. CDR3: CASSTGGQGVPYEQYF. In nucleotides, the CDR3 is TGTGCCAGCAGCACAGGCGGACAGGGGGTTCCCTACGAGCAGTACTTC.

The chain couples TRBV6-1 to TRBJ2-1; 7 bases fit TRBD1. The CDR3 has 14 residues. J was trimmed by 3 bases and V by 7 bases; bases with no gene match: 6. Germline V gene lookup returns CDR1 MNHNS and CDR2 SASEGT. CDR3 protein: CASTTGVVYNEQFF. As DNA, the CDR3 is TGTGCCAGCACAACAGGGGTGGTCTACAATGAGCAGTTCTTC.

A word on this clonotype: The final CDR3 position lacks the conserved phenylalanine or tryptophan, pointing to a likely read error. The chain carries TRBV7-8 and TRBJ2-7; 11 bases match TRBD2. The germline V gene has CDR1 SGHVS and CDR2 FQNEAQ. The CDR3 is 15 amino acids. The CDR3 loop is CASSLMSLAGERQYL. CDR3 bases: TGTGCCAGTAGCTTAATGTCACTAGCGGGAGAAAGGCAGTACCTC.

In its sample, this clonotype was seen many times. This chain links TRBV24-1 with TRBJ2-1; D remains ambiguous. Trimming shortened V by 7 bases and J by 10 bases, and 10 bases separated the two germline ends. This CDR3 has 11 residues. CDR1 and CDR2 from the germline V gene are KGHDR and SFDVKD. The chain's CDR3 is CATSGLREQFF. CDR3 bases: TGTGCCACCAGCGGCCTCCGGGAGCAGTTCTTC.

Ten or more counts support this clonotype. The V gene is TRBV29-1, the J gene TRBJ1-1, with D possibly TRBD1 on 5 matching bases. Per germline, CDR1 SQVTM and CDR2 ANQGSEA. The V gene lost 6 bases and the J gene lost 5 bases, with 16 bases spanning the gap. The CDR3 covers 13 residues. As DNA, the CDR3 is TGCAGCGTCCCTTCCGAGGGACGGACTGAAGCTTTCTTT. Protein sequence: CSVPSEGRTEAFF.

Many counts were recorded for this clonotype. J is TRBJ1-5 and V is TRBV12-5, with D hard to call. The germline CDR1 and CDR2 sequences are LGHNT and FRNRAP. Trimming removed 4 bases at V and 7 bases at J, with 5 bases between. The length of the CDR3 is 11 residues. The CDR3, as DNA: TGTGCTAGTGGTTCATTGCAGCCCCAGCATTTT. It is translated as CASGSLQPQHF.

This clonotype was counted only a few times. The chain combines TRBV6-1 with TRBJ2-1; D ambiguous. Trimming pared 7 bases from V and 4 bases from J, leaving 14 bases between. Germline V gene lookup returns CDR1 MNHNS and CDR2 SASEGT. This CDR3 spans 14 amino acids. This chain's CDR3 is CASTLGRGYNEQFF. The CDR3 DNA reads as TGTGCCAGCACCCTCGGTCGTGGGTACAATGAGCAGTTCTTC.

A remark on this clonotype: A single base separates this from a much larger clone, so it may be a read error. The chain joins TRBV10-3 to TRBJ2-1; 12 nucleotides align to TRBD2. The germline V gene has CDR1 ENHRY and CDR2 SYGVKD. This CDR3 comprises 13 residues. With 10 bases clipped from V and 7 bases from J, the junction kept 5 bases outside the gene matches. CDR3 sequence: CATGLAGPNEQFF. CDR3 in DNA: TGTGCCACCGGACTAGCGGGACCGAATGAGCAGTTCTTC.

This clonotype was counted many times. The chain employs TRBV18 and TRBJ1-5, with 9 bases identical to TRBD1. This CDR3 region has 15 residues. Germline values: CDR1 KGHSH, CDR2 LQKENI. V dropped 4 bases and J dropped 4; count of bases not matched to a gene: 5. The CDR3 coding sequence is TGTGCCAGCTCACTGGGACAGGGACAGAATCAGCCCCAGCATTTT. Encoded protein: CASSLGQGQNQPQHF.

This clonotype was recorded many times. The chain has TRBV7-2 and TRBJ2-1; TRBD2 matches at 7 bases. The germline CDR1 and CDR2 sequences are SGHTA and FQGNSA. Trimming at V came to 0 bases and at J to 7 bases, leaving 3 bases not matched to a gene. The CDR3 length is 14 residues. CDR3 loop: CASSLAGGVNEQFF. CDR3 coding DNA: TGTGCCAGCAGCTTAGCGGGAGGGGTGAATGAGCAGTTCTTC.

This clonotype came up many times. The CDR3 region is CSAAKDGYRGGEKLFF. CDR3 nucleotides: TGCAGTGCTGCAAAAGACGGGTATCGTGGTGGTGAAAAACTGTTTTTT. V is TRBV20-1 and J is TRBJ1-4; no firm D call. Looked up from germline, CDR1 is DFQATT and CDR2 is SNEGSKA (reference sequence). The CDR3 runs 16 residues. V was shortened by 5 bases and J by 7 bases, with 23 bases between the two germline ends.

This clonotype was recorded many times. V is TRBV11-2 and J is TRBJ2-7; tentatively, D is TRBD1 or TRBD2 (5 bases each). V was pared by 0 bases and J by 3 bases, with 9 bases between. The CDR3 covers 14 residues. CDR1 SGHAT and CDR2 FQNNGV come from the germline V gene. CDR3 loop: CASSLEWGIYEQYF. CDR3 in DNA: TGTGCCAGCAGCTTAGAATGGGGGATCTACGAGCAGTACTTC.

This clonotype was found many times. The chain uses TRBV27 and TRBJ1-2; 7 bases match TRBD1. V lost 5 bases and J lost 1; bases outside the gene matches: 10. This CDR3 comprises 16 residues. The germline V gene has CDR1 MNHEY and CDR2 SMNVEV (reference sequence). CDR3 sequence reads: CASSRGQPPINYGYTF. In nucleotides, the CDR3 is TGTGCCAGCAGTCGGGGACAGCCTCCTATTAACTATGGCTACACCTTC.

This clonotype came up many times. This chain uses TRBV29-1 with TRBJ2-3, with 7 bases lining up with TRBD2. The trim removed 5 bases at V and 1 base at J, leaving 9 bases unmatched. The germline gives CDR1 SQVTM, CDR2 ANQGSEA. The CDR3 length is 15 residues. The CDR3 region is CSVLEAGVGTDTQYF. CDR3 bases: TGCAGCGTTCTAGAGGCGGGAGTGGGCACAGATACGCAGTATTTT.

This sequence joins TRBV4-3 and TRBJ2-1; TRBD1 might be the D (5 bases). Trimming took off 0 bases at V and 1 base at J, with 7 bases between the two ends. CDR3 length equals 15 residues. Germline V gives CDR1 LGHNA, CDR2 YSLEER. The DNA for the CDR3 is TGCGCCAGCAGCCAAGATAAGGGGTCCTACAATGAGCAGTTCTTC. Translating gives CASSQDKGSYNEQFF.

This clonotype was seen ten or more times. This chain connects TRBV5-1 to TRBJ1-1; no firm D call. V was pared by 3 bases and J by 1 base, with 22 bases between. CDR3 length equals 18 residues. The germline CDR1 and CDR2 sequences are SGHRS and YFSETQ. The DNA of the CDR3 is TGCGCCAGCAGCTGGGGAGTTTCTACCTCAAGTCCGAACACTGAAGCTTTCTTT. This encodes CASSWGVSTSSPNTEAFF.

As concerns this clonotype: A read error may explain this, as a much larger clone is one base away. The chain links TRBV7-8 to TRBJ2-2, with TRBD2 matching 10 bases. CDR1 and CDR2 from the germline V gene are SGHVS and FQNEAQ. The CDR3 spans 16 residues. After removal of 7 bases from V and 11 bases from J, the junction contained 16 bases not matched to a gene. CDR3 nucleotides: TGTGCCAGCAACCCTCTGGGGAGCGGGAGGGCCAGTGAGCTGTTTTTT. As protein: CASNPLGSGRASELFF.